This paragraph covers one T cell receptor (beta chain) sequence. This sample was included in a study of blood T cell repertoires in COVID-19. Trimming took 2 bases from V and 3 from J, leaving 16 bases between them. The CDR3 spans 16 residues. Germline V gives CDR1 MNHEY, CDR2 SVGAGI. How the authors handled the data: Nucleated cell number was recorded as an estimate derived from reference gene primer amplification. Measured with immunoSEQ multiplex PCR; TCRdb has only the in-frame clones, and not every one. The DNA gave D and trimming, while V, J and clone size come from that table. This sample has under 250,000 clones, with over 70% found just once.

Sequencing used peripheral blood. The V call is TRBV6-5, the J call TRBJ1-1; possibly TRBD1 for D (5 bases). The receptor's source is a man aged 40-50 years with active or convalescent COVID-19. The CDR3 reads CASSYTGRVPDTEAFF. CDR3 coding DNA: TGTGCCAGCAGTTACACAGGCAGGGTACCAGACACTGAAGCTTTCTTT.